The source of this T cell receptor beta chain is a study of shared clonotypes between healthy human individuals. For the study at large: The study used three CD4 naive, three CD4 memory, two CD8 naive and one CD8 memory plate per donor.

V lost 5 bases and J lost 5, with 8 bases in between. The CDR3 length is 12 residues. Germline CDR1 and CDR2: SGHAT and FQNNGV. All donors qualified as healthy HIV-negative adults and had experienced no recent acute infections or vaccinations. The protocol was immunoSEQ multiplex PCR, while the TCRdb copy is restricted to in-frame clones and leaves out a portion. The sample contains millions of clones, 85% to 95% of which appear only once. Study-level results: Specimens sampled were limited to blood, with tissue repertoires likely differing.

Regarding this clone: Its antigen is undetermined.

This TCR was sampled from a man aged 18 to 30 in good health. The chain recombines TRBV11-2 with TRBJ2-3; no definite D call. Sequencing was done on a sample of naive CD4+ T cells sorted from blood. The subset is: CD45RA+ positively selected. The CDR3 region is CASSLWGDTQYF. The DNA of the CDR3 is TGTGCCAGCAGCCTTTGGGGAGATACGCAGTATTTT. Complete variable domain (other parts from reference TRBV11-2 and TRBJ2-3): EAGVAQSPRYKIIEKRQSVAFWCNPISGHATLYWYQQILGQGPKLLIQFQNNGVVDDSQLPKDRFSAERLKGVDSTLKIQPAKLEDSAVYLCASSLWGDTQYFGPGTRLTVL.